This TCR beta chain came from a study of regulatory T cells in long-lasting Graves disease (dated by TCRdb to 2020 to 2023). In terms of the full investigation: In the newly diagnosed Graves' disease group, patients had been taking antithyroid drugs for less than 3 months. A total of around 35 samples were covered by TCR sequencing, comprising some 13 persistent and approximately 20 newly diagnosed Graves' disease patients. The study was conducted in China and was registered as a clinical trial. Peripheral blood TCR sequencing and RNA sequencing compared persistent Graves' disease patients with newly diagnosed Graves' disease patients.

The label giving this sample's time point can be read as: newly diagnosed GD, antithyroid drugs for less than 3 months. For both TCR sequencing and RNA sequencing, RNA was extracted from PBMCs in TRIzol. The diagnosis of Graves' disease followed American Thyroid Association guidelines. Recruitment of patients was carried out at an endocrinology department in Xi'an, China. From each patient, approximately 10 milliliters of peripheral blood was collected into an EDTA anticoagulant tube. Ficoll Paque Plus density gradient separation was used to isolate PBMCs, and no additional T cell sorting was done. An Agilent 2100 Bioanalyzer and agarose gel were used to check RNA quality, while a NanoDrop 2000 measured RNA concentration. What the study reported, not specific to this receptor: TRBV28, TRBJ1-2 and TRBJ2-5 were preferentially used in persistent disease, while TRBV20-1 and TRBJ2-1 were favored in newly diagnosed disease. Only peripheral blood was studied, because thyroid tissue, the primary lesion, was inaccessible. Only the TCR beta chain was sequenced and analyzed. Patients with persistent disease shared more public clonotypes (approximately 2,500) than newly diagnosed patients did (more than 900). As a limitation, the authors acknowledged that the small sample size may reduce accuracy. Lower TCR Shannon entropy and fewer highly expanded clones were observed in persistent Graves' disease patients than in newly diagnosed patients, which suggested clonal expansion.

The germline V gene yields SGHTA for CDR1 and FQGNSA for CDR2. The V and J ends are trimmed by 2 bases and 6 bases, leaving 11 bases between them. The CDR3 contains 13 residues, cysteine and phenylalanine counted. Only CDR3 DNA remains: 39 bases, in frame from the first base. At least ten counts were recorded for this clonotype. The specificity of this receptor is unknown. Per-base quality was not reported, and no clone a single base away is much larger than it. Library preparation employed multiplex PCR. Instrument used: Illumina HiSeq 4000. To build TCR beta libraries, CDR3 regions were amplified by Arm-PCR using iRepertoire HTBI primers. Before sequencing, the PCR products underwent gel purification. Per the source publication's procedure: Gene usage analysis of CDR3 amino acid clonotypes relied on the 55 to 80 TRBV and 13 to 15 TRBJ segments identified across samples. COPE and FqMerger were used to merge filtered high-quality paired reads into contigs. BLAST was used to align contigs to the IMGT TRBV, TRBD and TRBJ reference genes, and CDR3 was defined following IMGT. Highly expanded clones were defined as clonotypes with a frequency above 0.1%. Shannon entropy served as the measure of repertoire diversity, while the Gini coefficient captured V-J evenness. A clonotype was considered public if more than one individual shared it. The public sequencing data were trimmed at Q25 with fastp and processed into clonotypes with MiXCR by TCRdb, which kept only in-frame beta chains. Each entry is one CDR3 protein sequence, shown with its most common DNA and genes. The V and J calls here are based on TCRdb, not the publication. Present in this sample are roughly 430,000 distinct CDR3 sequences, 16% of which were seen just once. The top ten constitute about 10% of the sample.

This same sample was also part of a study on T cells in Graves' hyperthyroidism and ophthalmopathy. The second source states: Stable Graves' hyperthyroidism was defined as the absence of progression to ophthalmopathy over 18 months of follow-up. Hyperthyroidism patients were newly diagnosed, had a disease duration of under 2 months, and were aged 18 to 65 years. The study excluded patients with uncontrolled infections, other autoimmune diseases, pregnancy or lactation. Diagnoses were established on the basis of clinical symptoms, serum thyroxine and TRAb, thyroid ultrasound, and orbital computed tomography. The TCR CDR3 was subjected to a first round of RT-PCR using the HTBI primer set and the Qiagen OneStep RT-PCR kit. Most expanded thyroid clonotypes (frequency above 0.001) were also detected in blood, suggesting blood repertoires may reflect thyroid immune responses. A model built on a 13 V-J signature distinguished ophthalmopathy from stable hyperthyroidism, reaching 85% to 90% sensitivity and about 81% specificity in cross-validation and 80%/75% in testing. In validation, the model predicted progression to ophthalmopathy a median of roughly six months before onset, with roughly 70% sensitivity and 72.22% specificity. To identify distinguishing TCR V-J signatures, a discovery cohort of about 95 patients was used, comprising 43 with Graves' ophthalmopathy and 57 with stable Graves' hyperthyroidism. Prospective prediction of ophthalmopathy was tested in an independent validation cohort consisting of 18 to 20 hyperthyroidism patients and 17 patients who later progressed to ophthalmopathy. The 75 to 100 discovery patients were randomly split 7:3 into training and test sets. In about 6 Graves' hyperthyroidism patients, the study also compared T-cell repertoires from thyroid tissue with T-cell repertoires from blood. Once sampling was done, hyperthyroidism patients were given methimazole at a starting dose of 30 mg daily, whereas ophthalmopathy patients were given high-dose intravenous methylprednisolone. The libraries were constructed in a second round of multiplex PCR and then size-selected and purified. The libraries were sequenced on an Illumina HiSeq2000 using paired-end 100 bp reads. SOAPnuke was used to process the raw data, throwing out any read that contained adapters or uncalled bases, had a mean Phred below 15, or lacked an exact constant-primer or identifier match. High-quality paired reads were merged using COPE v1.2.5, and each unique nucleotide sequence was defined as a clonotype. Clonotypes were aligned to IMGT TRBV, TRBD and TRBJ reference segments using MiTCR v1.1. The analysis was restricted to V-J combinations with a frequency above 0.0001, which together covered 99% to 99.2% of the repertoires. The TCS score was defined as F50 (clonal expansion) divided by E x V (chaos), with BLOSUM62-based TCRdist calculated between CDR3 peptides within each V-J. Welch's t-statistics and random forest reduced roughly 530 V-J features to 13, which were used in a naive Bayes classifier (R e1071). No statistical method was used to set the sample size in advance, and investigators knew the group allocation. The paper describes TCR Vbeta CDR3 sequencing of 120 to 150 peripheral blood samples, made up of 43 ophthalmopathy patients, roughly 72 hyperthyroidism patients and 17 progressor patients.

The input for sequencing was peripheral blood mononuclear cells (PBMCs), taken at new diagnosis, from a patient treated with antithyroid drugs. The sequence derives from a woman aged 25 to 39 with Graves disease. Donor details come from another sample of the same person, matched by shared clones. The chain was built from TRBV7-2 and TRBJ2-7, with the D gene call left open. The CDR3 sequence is CASSLSGILEQYF. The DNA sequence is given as TGTGCCAGCAGCTTATCGGGTATTCTCGAGCAGTACTTC.